The sequence of this T cell receptor beta chain was determined in a study of control samples from healthy donors and cancer patients. CDR3 length equals 14 residues. V shed 1 base, J shed 7 bases, and the junction held 3 bases outside the gene matches. Germline CDR1 and CDR2: GTSNPN and SVGIG (reference sequence). Profiling relied on immunoSEQ multiplex PCR, and the TCRdb table lists in-frame clones only, not all of them. The table has 160,000 or so clones, about 94% seen once. V and J are TRBV30 and TRBJ1-6; 8 bases match TRBD1. The origin of this receptor is a man aged 60 to 75 with colorectal cancer. Sequenced sample: PBMCs. CDR3 nucleotides: TGTGCCTGGAGTGGACAGGGGTCAAATTCACCCCTCCACTTT. Residues: CAWSGQGSNSPLHF.